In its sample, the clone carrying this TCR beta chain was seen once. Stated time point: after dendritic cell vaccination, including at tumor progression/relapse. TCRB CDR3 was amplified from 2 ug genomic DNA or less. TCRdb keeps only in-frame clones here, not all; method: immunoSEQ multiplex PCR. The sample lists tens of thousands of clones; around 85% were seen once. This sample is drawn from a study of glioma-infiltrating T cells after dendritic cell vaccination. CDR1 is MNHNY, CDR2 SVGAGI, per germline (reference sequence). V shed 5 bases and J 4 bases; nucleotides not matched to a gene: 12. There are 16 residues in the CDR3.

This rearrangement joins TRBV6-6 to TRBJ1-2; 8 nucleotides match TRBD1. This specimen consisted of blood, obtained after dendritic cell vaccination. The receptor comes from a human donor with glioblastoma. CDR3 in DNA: TGTGCCAGCAGTGCCCCCCGACGGACAGGGACCTATGGCTACACCTTC. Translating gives CASSAPRRTGTYGYTF.